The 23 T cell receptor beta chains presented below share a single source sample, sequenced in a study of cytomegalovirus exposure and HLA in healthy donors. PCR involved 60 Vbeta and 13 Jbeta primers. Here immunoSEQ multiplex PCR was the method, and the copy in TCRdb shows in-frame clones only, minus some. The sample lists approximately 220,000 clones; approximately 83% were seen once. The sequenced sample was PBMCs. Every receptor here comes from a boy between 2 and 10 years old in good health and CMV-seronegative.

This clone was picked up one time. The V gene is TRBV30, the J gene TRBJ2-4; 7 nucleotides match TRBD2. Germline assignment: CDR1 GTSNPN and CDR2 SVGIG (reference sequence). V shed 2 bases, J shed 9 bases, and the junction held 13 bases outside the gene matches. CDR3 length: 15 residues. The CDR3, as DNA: TGTGCCTGGAGTCTGTACATCGGCGGGAGTATCATTCAGTACTTC. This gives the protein CAWSLYIGGSIIQYF.

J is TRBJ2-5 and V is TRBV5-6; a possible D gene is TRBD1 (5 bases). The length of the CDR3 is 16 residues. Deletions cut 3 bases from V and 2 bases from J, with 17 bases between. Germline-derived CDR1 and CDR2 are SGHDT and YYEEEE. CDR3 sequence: CASSSPSDTGQETQYF. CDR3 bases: TGTGCCAGCAGCTCGCCGTCCGACACAGGTCAAGAGACCCAGTACTTC. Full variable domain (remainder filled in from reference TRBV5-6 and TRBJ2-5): DAGVTQSPTHLIKTRGQQVTLRCSPKSGHDTVSWYQQALGQGPQFIFQYYEEEERQRGNFPDRFSGHQFPNYSSELNVNALLLGDSALYLCASSSPSDTGQETQYFGPGTRLLVL.

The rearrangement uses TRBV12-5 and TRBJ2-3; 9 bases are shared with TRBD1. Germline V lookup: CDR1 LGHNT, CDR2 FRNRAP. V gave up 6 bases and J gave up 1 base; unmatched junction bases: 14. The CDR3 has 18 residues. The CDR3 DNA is TGTGCTAGTGGCCCGGGACAGGGCAGATGGGCAGGCACAGATACGCAGTATTTT. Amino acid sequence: CASGPGQGRWAGTDTQYF. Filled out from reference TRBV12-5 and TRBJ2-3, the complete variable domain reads DARVTQTPRHKVTEMGQEVTMRCQPILGHNTVFWYRQTMMQGLELLAYFRNRAPLDDSGMPKDRFSAEMPDATLATLKIQPSEPRDSAVYFCASGPGQGRWAGTDTQYFGPGTRLTVL.

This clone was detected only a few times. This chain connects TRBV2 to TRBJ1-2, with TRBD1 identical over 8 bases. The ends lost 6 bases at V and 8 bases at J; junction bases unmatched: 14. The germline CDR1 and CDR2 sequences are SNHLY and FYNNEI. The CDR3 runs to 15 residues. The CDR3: CASRGDRTGRGGYTF. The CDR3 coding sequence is TGTGCCAGCAGGGGGGACAGGACAGGGCGCGGCGGCTACACCTTC.

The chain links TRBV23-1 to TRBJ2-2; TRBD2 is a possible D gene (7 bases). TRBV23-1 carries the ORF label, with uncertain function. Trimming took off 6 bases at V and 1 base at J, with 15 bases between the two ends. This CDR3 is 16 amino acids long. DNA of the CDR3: TGCGCCAGCAGCCTGGCGGGGGCGGAGAACACCGGGGAGCTGTTTTTT. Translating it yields CASSLAGAENTGELFF.

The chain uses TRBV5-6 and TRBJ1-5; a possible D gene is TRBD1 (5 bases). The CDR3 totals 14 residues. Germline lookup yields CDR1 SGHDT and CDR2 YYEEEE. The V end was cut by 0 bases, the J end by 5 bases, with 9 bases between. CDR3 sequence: CASSLARDHQPQHF. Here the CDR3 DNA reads TGTGCCAGCAGCTTGGCGCGGGACCATCAGCCCCAGCATTTT.

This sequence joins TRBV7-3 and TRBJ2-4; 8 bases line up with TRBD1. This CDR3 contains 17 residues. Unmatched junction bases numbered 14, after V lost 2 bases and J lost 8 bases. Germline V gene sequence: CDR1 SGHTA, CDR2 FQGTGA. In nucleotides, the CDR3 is TGTGCCAGCAGCTTACGCCCCTCTCAGGGGGCGCGGGACATTCAGTACTTC. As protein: CASSLRPSQGARDIQYF.

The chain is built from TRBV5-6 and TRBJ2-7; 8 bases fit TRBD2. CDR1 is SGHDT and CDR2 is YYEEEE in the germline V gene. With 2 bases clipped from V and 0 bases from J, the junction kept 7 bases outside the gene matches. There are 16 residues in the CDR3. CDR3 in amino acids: CASSFRAGDLSYEQYF. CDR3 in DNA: TGTGCCAGCAGCTTCAGAGCGGGAGACCTCTCCTACGAGCAGTACTTC. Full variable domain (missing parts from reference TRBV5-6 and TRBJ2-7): DAGVTQSPTHLIKTRGQQVTLRCSPKSGHDTVSWYQQALGQGPQFIFQYYEEEERQRGNFPDRFSGHQFPNYSSELNVNALLLGDSALYLCASSFRAGDLSYEQYFGPGTRLTVT.

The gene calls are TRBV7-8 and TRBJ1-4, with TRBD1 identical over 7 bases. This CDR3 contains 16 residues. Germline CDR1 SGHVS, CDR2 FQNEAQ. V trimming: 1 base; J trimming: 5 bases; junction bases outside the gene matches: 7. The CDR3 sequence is CASSLVLGRGNEKLFF. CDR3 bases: TGTGCCAGCAGCTTAGTCCTTGGCAGGGGGAATGAAAAACTGTTTTTT.

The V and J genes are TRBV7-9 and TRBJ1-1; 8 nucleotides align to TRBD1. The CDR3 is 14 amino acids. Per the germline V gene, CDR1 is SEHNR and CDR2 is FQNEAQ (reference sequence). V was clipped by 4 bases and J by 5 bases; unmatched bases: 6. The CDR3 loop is CASSSIRGRTEAFF. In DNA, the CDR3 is TGTGCCAGCAGCTCTATCAGGGGGCGAACTGAAGCTTTCTTT. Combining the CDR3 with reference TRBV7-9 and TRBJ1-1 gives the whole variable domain DTGVSQNPRHKITKRGQNVTFRCDPISEHNRLYWYRQTLGQGPEFLTYFQNEAQLEKSRLLSDRFSAERPKGSFSTLEIQRTEQGDSAMYLCASSSIRGRTEAFFGQGTRLTVV.

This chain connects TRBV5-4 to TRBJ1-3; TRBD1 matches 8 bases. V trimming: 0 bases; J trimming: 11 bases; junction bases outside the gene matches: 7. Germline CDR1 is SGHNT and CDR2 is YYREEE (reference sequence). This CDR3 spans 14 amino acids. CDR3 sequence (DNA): TGTGCCAGCAGCTTGGCCACAGGGGGATCGGCCATATATTTT. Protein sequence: CASSLATGGSAIYF.

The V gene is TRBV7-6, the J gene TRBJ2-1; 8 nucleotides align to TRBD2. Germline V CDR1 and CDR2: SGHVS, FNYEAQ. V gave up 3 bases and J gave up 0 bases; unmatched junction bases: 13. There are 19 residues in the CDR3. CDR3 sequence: CASSFGMGLSGSSYNEQFF. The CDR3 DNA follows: TGTGCCAGCAGCTTTGGGATGGGTCTCAGCGGGAGCTCCTACAATGAGCAGTTCTTC.

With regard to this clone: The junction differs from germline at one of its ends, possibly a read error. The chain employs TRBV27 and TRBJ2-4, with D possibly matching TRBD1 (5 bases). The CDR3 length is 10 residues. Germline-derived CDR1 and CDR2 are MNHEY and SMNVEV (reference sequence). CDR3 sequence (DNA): TGTGCCAGCGCTTCAGGGTGGCTGGTCTTC. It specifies CASASGWLVF.

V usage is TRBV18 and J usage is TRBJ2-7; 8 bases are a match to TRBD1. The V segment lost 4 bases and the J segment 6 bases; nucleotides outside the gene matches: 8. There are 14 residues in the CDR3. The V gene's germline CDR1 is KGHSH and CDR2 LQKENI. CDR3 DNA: TGTGCCAGCTCACGAAAAGACAGGGGAGGCGAGCAGTACTTC. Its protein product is CASSRKDRGGEQYF.

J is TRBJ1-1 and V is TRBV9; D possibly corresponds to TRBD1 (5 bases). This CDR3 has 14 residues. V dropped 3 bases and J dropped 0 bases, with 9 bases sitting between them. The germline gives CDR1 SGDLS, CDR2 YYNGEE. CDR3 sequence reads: CASSADTMNTEAFF. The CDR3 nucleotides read TGTGCCAGCAGCGCGGACACCATGAACACTGAAGCTTTCTTT.

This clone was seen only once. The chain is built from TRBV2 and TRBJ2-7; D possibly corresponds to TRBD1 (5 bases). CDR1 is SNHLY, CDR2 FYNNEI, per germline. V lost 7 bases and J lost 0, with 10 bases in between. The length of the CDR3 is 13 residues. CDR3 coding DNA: TGTGCCAGCAAGGGGCCAGTCTCCTACGAGCAGTACTTC. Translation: CASKGPVSYEQYF.

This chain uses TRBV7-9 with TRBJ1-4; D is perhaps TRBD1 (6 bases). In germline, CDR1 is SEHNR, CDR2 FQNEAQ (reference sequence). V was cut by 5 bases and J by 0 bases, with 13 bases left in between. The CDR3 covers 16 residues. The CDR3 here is CASSQGLLATNEKLFF. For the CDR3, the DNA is TGTGCCAGCAGCCAGGGGCTTCTGGCAACTAATGAAAAACTGTTTTTT.

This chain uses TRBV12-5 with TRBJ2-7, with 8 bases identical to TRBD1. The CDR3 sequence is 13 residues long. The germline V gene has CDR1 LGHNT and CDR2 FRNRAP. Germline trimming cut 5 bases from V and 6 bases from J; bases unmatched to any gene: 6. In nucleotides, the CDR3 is TGTGCTAGTGGTCCCGGGACAGGCCTCGAGCAGTACTTC. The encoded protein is CASGPGTGLEQYF.

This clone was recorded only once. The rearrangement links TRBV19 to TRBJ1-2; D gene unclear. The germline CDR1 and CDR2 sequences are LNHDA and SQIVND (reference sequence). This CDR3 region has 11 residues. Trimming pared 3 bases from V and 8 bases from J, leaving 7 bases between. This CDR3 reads CASSIRQGYTF. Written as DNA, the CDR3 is TGTGCCAGTAGTATTCGTCAGGGCTACACCTTC.

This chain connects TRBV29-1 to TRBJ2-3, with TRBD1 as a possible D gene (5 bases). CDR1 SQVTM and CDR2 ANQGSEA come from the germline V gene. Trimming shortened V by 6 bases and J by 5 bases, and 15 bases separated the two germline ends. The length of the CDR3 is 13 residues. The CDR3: CSVSQGPGDTQYF. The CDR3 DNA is TGCAGCGTCAGCCAGGGTCCAGGAGATACGCAGTATTTT.

As DNA, the CDR3 is TGTGCCAGCAGCTTCGGGGGGGCGGCTAATGAAAAACTGTTTTTT. Its translation is CASSFGGAANEKLFF. The chain combines TRBV7-8 with TRBJ1-4; possible D gene TRBD1, 6 bases. The V end lost 3 bases, the J end lost 3 bases, and 11 bases lay between the germline ends. The CDR3 runs to 15 residues. Germline V gives CDR1 SGHVS, CDR2 FQNEAQ.

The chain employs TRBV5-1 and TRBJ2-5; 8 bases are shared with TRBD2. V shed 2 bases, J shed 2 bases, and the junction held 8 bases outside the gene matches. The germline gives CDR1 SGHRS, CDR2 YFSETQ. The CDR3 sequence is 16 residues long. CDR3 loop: CASSFTGTRPQETQYF. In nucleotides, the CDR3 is TGCGCCAGCAGCTTCACCGGGACTAGGCCGCAAGAGACCCAGTACTTC.

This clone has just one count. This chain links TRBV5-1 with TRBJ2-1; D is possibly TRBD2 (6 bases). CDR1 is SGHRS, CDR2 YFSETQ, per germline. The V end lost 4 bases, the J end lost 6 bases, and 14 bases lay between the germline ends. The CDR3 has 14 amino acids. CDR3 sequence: CASSPEGMVNEQFF. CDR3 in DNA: TGCGCCAGCAGCCCGGAGGGAATGGTCAATGAGCAGTTCTTC.